The present TCR beta chain was sequenced within a study of blood T cells in healthy people across ages. CDR1 is SGHDT and CDR2 is YYEEEE in the germline V gene. The CDR3 is 16 residues long. A sample-barcoded 5' primer and a J-beta primer mix were used in a second PCR of about 7 to 12 cycles. TCRdb reprocessed the 5' RACE reads with MiXCR, giving one entry per CDR3 protein. The table records about 800,000 distinct CDR3 sequences, 46% of them present only once. As concerns this clonotype: At one end the junction does not follow the germline gene, possibly because of a read error.

The receptor comes from an older man in good health. Sequenced: blood. This rearrangement joins TRBV5-6 to TRBJ2-7, with a tentative D call TRBD1 (6 bases). Here the CDR3 reads CASSSPKQGYSYERYF. DNA for the CDR3: TGTGCCAGCAGCTCCCCAAAACAGGGATATTCCTACGAGCGGTACTTC.